Shown below are 22 T cell receptor beta chains from a single sample sequenced in a study of cytomegalovirus exposure and HLA in healthy donors. PCR amplification relied on 60 Vbeta primers (plus 13 Jbeta primers). Sequencing used immunoSEQ multiplex PCR; TCRdb keeps in-frame clones, though not all of them. The sample includes about 260,000 clones, around two thirds of them seen just once. Material: PBMCs. These receptors came from a female donor in good health and CMV-seronegative.

The rearrangement joins TRBV6-5 to TRBJ2-7, with a tentative D call TRBD2 (5 bases). CDR1 is MNHEY, CDR2 SVGAGI, per germline. The CDR3 is 13 amino acids. The V gene lost 4 bases and the J gene lost 3 bases, with 10 bases spanning the gap. The CDR3 region has the DNA TGTGCCAGCAGTTTTACTAGGGTCTACGAGCAGTACTTC. This translates into CASSFTRVYEQYF.

The chain couples TRBV28 to TRBJ2-7; 8 bases are shared with TRBD1. V shed 8 bases and J 3 bases; nucleotides not matched to a gene: 6. This CDR3 region has 13 residues. Germline-derived CDR1 and CDR2 are MDHEN and SYDVKM. The CDR3 nucleotides are TGTGCCAGCGGCCCCGGACAGGGCTACGAGCAGTACTTC. Translation gives CASGPGQGYEQYF. Together with reference TRBV28 and TRBJ2-7, the CDR3 gives the full variable domain: DVKVTQSSRYLVKRTGEKVFLECVQDMDHENMFWYRQDPGLGLRLIYFSYDVKMKEKGDIPEGYSVSREKKERFSLILESASTNQTSMYLCASGPGQGYEQYFGPGTRLTVT.

This CDR3 is CASSPGTGSSYEQYF. CDR3 coding DNA: TGCGCCAGCAGTCCCGGGACAGGAAGCTCCTACGAGCAGTACTTC. The rearrangement links TRBV23-1 to TRBJ2-7; 8 bases map to TRBD1. Being an ORF, TRBV23-1 has a function that is uncertain. Trimming removed 4 bases from V and 0 bases from J; junction bases left unmatched: 5. The CDR3 is 15 residues long.

This clone was seen only a few times. V usage is TRBV5-1 and J usage is TRBJ2-2, with D hard to call. The CDR3 is 15 amino acids. V was cut by 1 base and J by 1 base, with 8 bases left in between. Germline CDR1 is SGHRS and CDR2 is YFSETQ. DNA of the CDR3: TGCGCCAGCAGCTTGATGTTGAGGAACACCGGGGAGCTGTTTTTT. Its protein product is CASSLMLRNTGELFF.

This clone was recorded once. This chain's CDR3 is CAISDGSQVNQPQHF. The CDR3 DNA follows: TGTGCCATCAGTGATGGTAGTCAAGTCAATCAGCCCCAGCATTTT. V gene TRBV10-3 combines with J gene TRBJ1-5; no clear D gene. The CDR3 runs 15 residues. CDR1 is ENHRY, CDR2 SYGVKD, per germline. With 3 bases removed from V and 3 bases from J, the gap between germline ends came to 12 bases.

V is TRBV5-1 and J is TRBJ1-1; D possibly corresponds to TRBD1 (6 bases). V lost 3 bases and J 2 bases, leaving 11 bases between the germline ends. CDR3 size: 14 residues. Germline V CDR1 and CDR2: SGHRS, YFSETQ. The DNA for the CDR3 is TGCGCCAGCAGCTCACAGGGAAGTAACACTGAAGCTTTCTTT. Translated: CASSSQGSNTEAFF. Looking up the rest from reference TRBV5-1 and TRBJ1-1 gives the full variable domain: KAGVTQTPRYLIKTRGQQVTLSCSPISGHRSVSWYQQTPGQGLQFLFEYFSETQRNKGNFPGRFSGRQFSNSRSEMNVSTLELGDSALYLCASSSQGSNTEAFFGQGTRLTVV.

The chain combines TRBV2 with TRBJ2-6; unclear D gene. V was trimmed by 4 bases and J by 0 bases, leaving 7 bases between them. CDR1 and CDR2 from the germline V gene are SNHLY and FYNNEI. The CDR3 length is 15 residues. CDR3 sequence reads: CASSGGSSGANVLTF. CDR3 DNA: TGTGCCAGCAGTGGAGGTAGCTCTGGGGCCAACGTCCTGACTTTC.

This clone was recorded a few times. The chain employs TRBV2 and TRBJ2-3; the match to TRBD1 covers 9 bases. After removal of 5 bases from V and 1 base from J, the junction contained 7 bases not matched to a gene. The CDR3 covers 16 residues. CDR1 is SNHLY and CDR2 is FYNNEI in the germline V gene. The CDR3 DNA is TGTGCCAGCAGTACCGGGACAGGGCTGGGCACAGATACGCAGTATTTT. It translates to CASSTGTGLGTDTQYF.

In its sample, this clone was seen a few times. At one end, the junction sequence differs from germline, possibly due to a read error. The chain links TRBV4-1 to TRBJ2-7, with 11 bases lining up with TRBD1. Germline CDR1 is MGHRA and CDR2 is YSYEKL. CDR3 length: 16 residues. This CDR3 reads CASSQEIGTGGSEQYF. CDR3 DNA sequence: TGTGCCAGCAGCCAAGAAATCGGGACAGGGGGAAGCGAGCAGTACTTC.

The chain uses TRBV29-1 and TRBJ2-5; no clear D gene. The J call is uncertain, as TRBJ2-7 better fits the DNA end. This CDR3 spans 11 amino acids. Germline V CDR1 and CDR2: SQVTM, ANQGSEA. CDR3 loop: CSVDQNYEQYF. The CDR3 DNA follows: TGCAGCGTTGATCAGAACTACGAGCAGTACTTC.

The chain links TRBV19 to TRBJ1-5, with 9 bases that match TRBD1. The CDR3 has 14 residues. Germline CDR1 is LNHDA and CDR2 is SQIVND (reference sequence). The junction had 4 bases not matched to a gene; V was cut back by 5 bases and J by 5 bases. CDR3 coding DNA: TGTGCCAGTAGTTTTACAGGGGGCTATCAGCCCCAGCATTTT. It yields the protein CASSFTGGYQPQHF.

The chain employs TRBV18 and TRBJ2-1; a weak D match, TRBD1 (5 bases). There are 16 residues in the CDR3. Trimming removed 2 bases from V and 3 bases from J, with 14 bases in between. Germline-derived CDR1 and CDR2 are KGHSH and LQKENI. Here the CDR3 reads CASSPGLQVYYNEQFF. CDR3 coding DNA: TGTGCCAGCTCACCAGGGTTACAGGTGTACTACAATGAGCAGTTCTTC.

The rearrangement joins TRBV6-6 to TRBJ2-7; the match to TRBD1 covers 9 bases. Germline V gene data show CDR1 as MNHNY and CDR2 as SVGAGI (reference sequence). Trimming cost V 4 bases and J 4 bases; bases outside gene matches: 11. The CDR3 totals 16 residues. The CDR3 DNA reads TGTGCCAGCAGTTCCCACCCACAGGGGGCCGTATACGAGCAGTACTTC. It encodes CASSSHPQGAVYEQYF.

The CDR3 nucleotides read TGTGCCAGCAGTGCAAGGGGGATAACTCAAGGCAATGAGCAGTTCTTC. Translated: CASSARGITQGNEQFF. The chain has TRBV6-1 and TRBJ2-1; perhaps TRBD1 as D (6 bases). The ends were cut back, 4 bases at V and 6 bases at J, with 19 bases in the middle. From germline, CDR1 is MNHNS and CDR2 SASEGT. The CDR3 consists of 16 residues.

The CDR3 region has the DNA TGCGCCAGCAGCCATAAAGGCGGGGGCTCCTACGAGCAGTACTTC. Translated, it gives CASSHKGGGSYEQYF. This sequence joins TRBV4-1 and TRBJ2-7; TRBD2 matches at 7 bases. V dropped 3 bases and J dropped 0; count of bases not matched to a gene: 5. The CDR3 loop spans 15 amino acids. In germline, CDR1 is MGHRA, CDR2 YSYEKL.

The chain couples TRBV7-9 to TRBJ1-5; TRBD1 matches 10 bases. V dropped 5 bases and J dropped 4; count of bases not matched to a gene: 5. The germline V gene has CDR1 SEHNR and CDR2 FQNEAQ (reference sequence). The CDR3 is 15 residues long. CDR3 amino acids: CASSGGDRGNQPQHF. The CDR3 bases are TGTGCCAGCAGCGGGGGGGACAGGGGTAATCAGCCCCAGCATTTT. Full variable domain (missing parts from reference TRBV7-9 and TRBJ1-5): DTGVSQNPRHKITKRGQNVTFRCDPISEHNRLYWYRQTLGQGPEFLTYFQNEAQLEKSRLLSDRFSAERPKGSFSTLEIQRTEQGDSAMYLCASSGGDRGNQPQHFGDGTRLSIL.

The V and J genes are TRBV7-8 and TRBJ2-2; D unresolved. Trimming cost V 2 bases and J 4 bases, with 8 bases left between them. Per the germline V gene, CDR1 is SGHVS and CDR2 is FQNEAQ. This CDR3 comprises 14 residues. CDR3 amino acids: CASSLPSFTGELFF. Written as DNA, the CDR3 is TGTGCCAGCAGCTTACCGTCCTTCACCGGGGAGCTGTTTTTT.

This sequence joins TRBV5-1 and TRBJ1-1; D is unclear. Germline CDR1 and CDR2: SGHRS and YFSETQ. Trimming shortened V by 0 bases and J by 10 bases, and 16 bases separated the two germline ends. The CDR3 loop spans 14 amino acids. The CDR3 loop is CASSLAGPGGGAFF. The CDR3 region has the DNA TGCGCCAGCAGCTTGGCCGGGCCAGGAGGCGGAGCTTTCTTT. The complete variable domain, with remaining parts taken from reference TRBV5-1 and TRBJ1-1, reads KAGVTQTPRYLIKTRGQQVTLSCSPISGHRSVSWYQQTPGQGLQFLFEYFSETQRNKGNFPGRFSGRQFSNSRSEMNVSTLELGDSALYLCASSLAGPGGGAFFGQGTRLTVV.

The rearrangement links TRBV27 to TRBJ1-1; maybe TRBD1 (5 bases). V was clipped by 2 bases and J by 3 bases, with 10 bases between them. This CDR3 contains 14 residues. Germline CDR1 and CDR2: MNHEY and SMNVEV (reference sequence). CDR3 sequence: CASSLRGSYTEAFF. The CDR3 coding sequence is TGTGCCAGCAGTTTACGGGGGTCCTACACTGAAGCTTTCTTT.

The chain employs TRBV4-2 and TRBJ1-2; TRBD1 agrees at 7 bases. CDR3 length: 18 amino acids. From germline, CDR1 is LGHNA and CDR2 YNFKEQ. J gave up 0 bases and V 1 base, and 11 bases lay outside the gene matches. The CDR3: CASSQGIFGTEANYGYTF. The CDR3 DNA reads as TGTGCCAGCAGCCAAGGAATCTTCGGGACAGAAGCTAACTATGGCTACACCTTC.

The chain is built from TRBV13 and TRBJ2-1, with D unclear. This CDR3 comprises 14 residues. The V gene's germline CDR1 is PRHDT and CDR2 FYEKMQ (reference sequence). The ends were cut back, 5 bases at V and 8 bases at J, with 16 bases in the middle. DNA for the CDR3: TGTGCCAGCAGCAAATTGAGAGTCATCGATGAGCAGTTCTTC. Residues: CASSKLRVIDEQFF. The entire variable domain, with the rest obtained from reference TRBV13 and TRBJ2-1, is as follows: AAGVIQSPRHLIKEKRETATLKCYPIPRHDTVYWYQQGPGQDPQFLISFYEKMQSDKGSIPDRFSAQQFSDYHSELNMSSLELGDSALYFCASSKLRVIDEQFFGPGTRLTVL.

The chain combines TRBV9 with TRBJ2-3; TRBD2 agrees at 12 bases. After removal of 1 base from V and 6 bases from J, the junction contained 3 bases not matched to a gene. The CDR3 consists of 15 residues. Germline V gene data show CDR1 as SGDLS and CDR2 as YYNGEE. CDR3 sequence reads: CASSVLAGGMDTQYF. For the CDR3, the DNA is TGTGCCAGCAGCGTACTAGCGGGAGGGATGGATACGCAGTATTTT.